The clone carrying this TCR beta chain has a handful of counts. The junction and the germline gene differ at one end; a read error may be behind it. The CDR3 is made up of 14 amino acids. Assembly of TCR beta libraries relied on iRepertoire HTBI primers together with Arm-PCR of CDR3 regions. TCRdb fed the multiplex PCR reads into MiXCR, producing one record per CDR3 protein. The sample has hundreds of thousands of distinct CDR3 sequences, around 15% seen once. Documented time point: newly diagnosed GD, antithyroid drugs for less than 3 months. After RNA was extracted from PBMCs, the TCR library was made from it. The sample is drawn from a study of regulatory T cells in long-lasting Graves disease. These data were also reused for a study on T cells in Graves' hyperthyroidism and ophthalmopathy. Per that paper: Patients aged 18 to 65 with hyperthyroidism were newly diagnosed, with duration under 2 months.

The input for sequencing was peripheral blood mononuclear cells (PBMCs), taken at new diagnosis, from a patient treated with antithyroid drugs. The receptor's source is a woman under 40 with Graves disease. The V gene is TRBV12-3 or TRBV12-4, the J gene TRBJ2-3; a weak D match, TRBD2 (6 bases). The last part of the DNA fits TRBJ2-5 better; the J call may be wrong. The CDR3, as DNA: TGTACCAGCAGTTTGGCGGGAACAGGAGCGACCCAGTACTTC. Its protein product is CTSSLAGTGATQYF.